This T cell receptor (beta chain) was captured by sequencing in a study of T cell responses to AZD1222 COVID-19 vaccine. The germline CDR1 and CDR2 sequences are SGDLS and YYNGEE. Trimming removed 0 bases at V and 0 bases at J, with 13 bases between. This CDR3 has 17 amino acids. Study results and caveats: Only after the peak T cell response were repertoires sampled. The span of vaccine-associated CD4 TCRs extended across spike, with dominance at 160-218 and 743-854. Donors were chiefly white British, with a greater number of females, and clonal diversity was perhaps underestimated.

To note about this clone: The antigen is undetermined.

Assay used: immunoSEQ multiplex PCR; TCRdb lists only in-frame clones, some missing. The sample includes approximately 100,000 clones, more than 90% of them seen just once. This rearrangement joins TRBV9 to TRBJ1-3; the D is unclear. Sequencing used peripheral blood, obtained on day 0 of AZD1222 vaccination. This clonotype was sampled from an adult in good health. This CDR3 is CASSVGAAPGSGNTIYF. In DNA form, the CDR3 reads TGTGCCAGCAGCGTAGGGGCAGCCCCCGGCTCTGGAAACACCATATATTTT.